This TCR beta chain was identified in a study of blood T cell repertoires in COVID-19. For the study at large: COVID-19 samples collected from the United States, Italy and Spain covered acute and convalescent phases. T cells, B-cell-depleted T cells, or PBMCs supplied cDNA or gDNA.

In the authors' workflow: By means of reference gene primer amplification, nucleated cell counts were estimated. Some clones are missing from TCRdb's copy, which holds only in-frame ones; the method was immunoSEQ multiplex PCR. V and J calls plus clone size are reproduced from that table; the DNA served to infer D and trimming. The sample holds around 700,000 clones; approximately 90% are singletons and the top ten take more than 0.25%. Trimming cost V 3 bases and J 5 bases, with 9 bases left between them. The CDR3 is made up of 13 amino acids. CDR1 and CDR2 (germline): SGHTS, YDEGEE. This clonotype was obtained from a woman aged 18-35 years with acute or convalescent COVID-19. Material: peripheral blood. V usage is TRBV5-8 and J usage is TRBJ1-5; maybe TRBD1 (6 bases). This CDR3 reads CASSYRDDQPQHF. CDR3 in DNA: TGTGCCAGCAGCTACAGGGACGATCAGCCCCAGCATTTT.